The sequence of this T cell receptor (beta chain) was determined in a study of Ad26.COV2.S vaccination and SARS-CoV-2 variants. Study summary: Administration of Ad26.COV2.S was intramuscular, either once or twice 56 days apart.

Treatment denoted: 15 to 20 received Ad26.COV2.S at low or high dose, single or two shots; about five received placebo; per-sample allocation not given. Each sample was drawn 63 days after the first injection (of vaccine or placebo). There are 14 residues in the CDR3. V dropped 5 bases and J dropped 4; count of bases not matched to a gene: 7. Looked up from germline, CDR1 is SNHLY and CDR2 is FYNNEI. The method was immunoSEQ multiplex PCR; TCRdb's version includes in-frame clones alone and lacks a portion of them. The sample includes about 350,000 clones, approximately 85% of them seen just once. Here the sequenced sample was peripheral blood, taken in a trial of Ad26.COV2.S vaccine versus placebo. This chain joins TRBV2 and TRBJ2-7; 8 bases align to TRBD2. This receptor was taken from a person aged 18-65 years who received the Ad26.COV2.S COVID-19 vaccine or a placebo. The CDR3 loop reads CASSPSSGRYEQYF. In DNA form, the CDR3 reads TGTGCCAGCAGTCCGTCAAGCGGGAGATACGAGCAGTACTTC.